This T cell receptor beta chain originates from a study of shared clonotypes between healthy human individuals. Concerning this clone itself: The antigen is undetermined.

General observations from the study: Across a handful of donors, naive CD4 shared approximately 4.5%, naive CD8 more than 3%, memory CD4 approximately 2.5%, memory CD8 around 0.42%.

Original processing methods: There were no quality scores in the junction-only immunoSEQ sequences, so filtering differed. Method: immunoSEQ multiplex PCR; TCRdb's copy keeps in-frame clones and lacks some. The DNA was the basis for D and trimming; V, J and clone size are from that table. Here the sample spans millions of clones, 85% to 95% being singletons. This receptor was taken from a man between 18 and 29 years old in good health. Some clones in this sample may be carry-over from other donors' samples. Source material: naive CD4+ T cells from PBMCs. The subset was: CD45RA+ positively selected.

CDR3 sequence (DNA): TGTGCCAGCAGCGTAGGGCGGGGTAGTTCCGGGGAGCTGTTTTTT. Residues: CASSVGRGSSGELFF. V gene TRBV9 combines with J gene TRBJ2-2, with D perhaps matching TRBD2 (6 bases). Germline V gene lookup returns CDR1 SGDLS and CDR2 YYNGEE. V lost 0 bases, J lost 6 bases, and 12 bases lay in between. The CDR3 is 15 amino acids. The complete variable domain, with remaining parts taken from reference TRBV9 and TRBJ2-2, reads DSGVTQTPKHLITATGQRVTLRCSPRSGDLSVYWYQQSLDQGLQFLIQYYNGEERAKGNILERFSAQQFPDLHSELNLSSLELGDSALYFCASSVGRGSSGELFFGEGSRLTVL.